The 13 T cell receptor beta chains below come from one sample, sequenced in a study of CD8+ T cells in alopecia areata. After isolation, RNA underwent reverse transcription to generate cDNA as the sequencing template. Sequenced by immunoSEQ multiplex PCR; TCRdb stores in-frame clones only, minus some. The sample includes tens of thousands of clones, approximately 58% seen only once; the top ten take around 43%. The specimen sequenced was NKG2D-high CD8+ T cells sorted from blood. These TCRs come from a human donor with alopecia areata.

This chain uses TRBV4-3 with TRBJ2-3; TRBD2 agrees at 11 bases. The germline V gene has CDR1 LGHNA and CDR2 YSLEER. V dropped 5 bases and J dropped 2; count of bases not matched to a gene: 6. The length of the CDR3 is 16 residues. The CDR3 coding sequence is TGCGCCAGCAGCTCACTTAGCGGGGGGGCCACAGATACGCAGTATTTT. The encoded protein is CASSSLSGGATDTQYF.

The chain has TRBV28 and TRBJ2-6; perhaps D is TRBD1 or TRBD2 (5 bases each). CDR1 MDHEN and CDR2 SYDVKM come from the germline V gene. The V and J ends lost 6 bases and 0 bases respectively, with 15 bases between them. The CDR3 loop spans 17 amino acids. CDR3 in amino acids: CASRPPGRLSGANVLTF. The CDR3 DNA reads TGTGCCAGCAGACCGCCGGGACGACTCTCTGGGGCCAACGTCCTGACTTTC.

There are a few counts of this clone. The chain combines TRBV9 with TRBJ2-2; D is uncertain. Germline values: CDR1 SGDLS, CDR2 YYNGEE. V was shortened by 2 bases and J by 0 bases, with 11 bases between the two germline ends. The CDR3 runs 16 residues. CDR3 residues: CASSVYRLANTGELFF. The CDR3 DNA sequence: TGTGCCAGCAGCGTCTACCGACTGGCGAACACCGGGGAGCTGTTTTTT.

This chain joins TRBV9 and TRBJ2-2; 8 bases match TRBD2. V dropped 0 bases and J dropped 7; count of bases not matched to a gene: 5. CDR3 length: 15 residues. Germline CDR1 SGDLS, CDR2 YYNGEE. The CDR3 nucleotides read TGTGCCAGCAGCGTAGGAGCGGGAGCGATCGGGGAGCTGTTTTTT. Translation gives CASSVGAGAIGELFF.

This rearrangement joins TRBV7-6 to TRBJ2-2, with unresolved D. Germline CDR1 and CDR2: SGHVS and FNYEAQ. The CDR3 consists of 11 residues. V was pared by 1 base and J by 9 bases, with 3 bases between. The CDR3 sequence is CASSLGWELFF. In nucleotides, the CDR3 is TGTGCCAGCAGCTTAGGTTGGGAGCTGTTTTTT.

The CDR3, as DNA: TGTGCCAGCAGCTGCAGCCATCTAGCGGGAGGTACCGATACGCAGTATTTT. Its protein is CASSCSHLAGGTDTQYF. The V call is TRBV21-1, the J call TRBJ2-3; the table's D call of TRBD2 was not tested on the DNA. TRBV21-1 is shown as a pseudogene. CDR3 length equals 17 residues.

Relative to its sample, this clone is medium-sized. The chain has TRBV4-3 and TRBJ1-1, with 8 bases fitting TRBD1. The trim removed 0 bases at V and 1 base at J, leaving 1 base unmatched. Germline V lookup: CDR1 LGHNA, CDR2 YSLEER. The CDR3 length is 15 residues. CDR3 amino acids: CASSQDTGGNTEAFF. The DNA for the CDR3 is TGCGCCAGCAGCCAAGACACAGGGGGGAACACTGAAGCTTTCTTT.

This chain uses TRBV7-9 with TRBJ2-2, with 11 bases matching TRBD1. There are 16 residues in the CDR3. Germline V lookup: CDR1 SEHNR, CDR2 FQNEAQ (reference sequence). V lost 3 bases and J lost 4; bases outside the gene matches: 4. CDR3 sequence: CASSLQGQGVTGELFF. CDR3 coding DNA: TGTGCCAGCAGCTTGCAGGGACAGGGGGTCACCGGGGAGCTGTTTTTT.

Worth noting for this clone: Relative to the germline gene, one junction end is altered; a read error may explain this. V is TRBV27 and J is TRBJ2-1; D is unclear. Germline CDR1 is MNHEY and CDR2 is SMNVEV (reference sequence). CDR3 size: 13 residues. This CDR3 reads CASSLPSDNEQFF. The CDR3 region has the DNA TGTGCCAGCAGTCTCCCCTCCGACAATGAGCAGTTCTTC.

This clone was observed a few times. The genes are TRBV10-3 and TRBJ2-2; D unresolved. The CDR3 is made up of 8 amino acids. The germline CDR1 and CDR2 sequences are ENHRY and SYGVKD. V was clipped by 11 bases and J by 9 bases, with 4 bases between them. This CDR3 is CAVRELFF. The CDR3 region has the DNA TGTGCCGTGAGGGAGCTGTTTTTT.

V and J are TRBV19 and TRBJ2-2; no clear D. The CDR3 extends over 14 amino acids. The germline CDR1 and CDR2 sequences are LNHDA and SQIVND (reference sequence). V lost 5 bases to trimming and J lost 9 bases, with 16 bases between them. In DNA form, the CDR3 reads TGTGCCAGTAGTTCCGCTTTGAGTATGCGGGAGCTGTTTTTT. Translated: CASSSALSMRELFF.

The J gene is TRBJ2-1, the V gene TRBV12-1; TRBD2 is taken as the D call from the table, unchecked against the DNA. TRBV12-1 is marked as a pseudogene. This CDR3 spans 16 amino acids. The CDR3 DNA follows: TGTGCCAGCAGCCTTGGGAGACTAGCGGAGGACAATGAGCAGTTCTTC. The encoded protein is CASSLGRLAEDNEQFF.

The rearrangement joins TRBV4-1 to TRBJ2-1; D might be TRBD2 (6 bases). V was pared by 3 bases and J by 10 bases, with 13 bases between. The CDR3 length is 13 residues. Germline values: CDR1 MGHRA, CDR2 YSYEKL. The CDR3 region has the DNA TGCGCCAGCAGCCAGGACCTAGCGAAGGAGCAGTTCTTC. Translated: CASSQDLAKEQFF.